These 20 T cell receptor beta chains came from one sample sequenced in a study of T cells after yellow fever vaccination. MiXCR was run by TCRdb on the 5' RACE reads, yielding one entry per CDR3 protein. Of some 400,000 distinct CDR3 sequences listed, approximately 19% are singletons. Sequenced material: PBMCs, taken before the yellow fever booster vaccination. These receptors were collected from a man between 18 and 29 years old who received the YFV17D yellow fever vaccine.

The chain combines TRBV25-1 with TRBJ2-6; perhaps TRBD1 as D (5 bases). Germline loops: CDR1 MGHDK, CDR2 SYGVNS. The V gene lost 1 base and the J gene lost 4 bases, with 14 bases spanning the gap. CDR3 size: 17 residues. In nucleotides, the CDR3 is TGTGCCAGCAGTGAATCATATGACCGGACAGGGGCCAACGTCCTGACTTTC. Translation: CASSESYDRTGANVLTF.

This clonotype has just a few counts. The gene calls are TRBV15 and TRBJ2-3; D may be TRBD1 (6 bases). CDR1 LNHNV and CDR2 YYDKDF come from the germline V gene (reference sequence). The CDR3 runs 17 residues. Trimming took off 1 base at V and 2 bases at J, with 16 bases between the two ends. CDR3 sequence reads: CATSRGKGEGDTDTQYF. CDR3 DNA sequence: TGTGCCACCAGCAGAGGCAAAGGCGAGGGGGACACAGATACGCAGTATTTT.

This clonotype was picked up a small number of times. The V call is TRBV5-1, the J call TRBJ2-7, with TRBD2 identical over 7 bases. The ends lost 1 base at V and 2 bases at J; junction bases unmatched: 6. CDR1 and CDR2 from the germline V gene are SGHRS and YFSETQ. This CDR3 is 15 amino acids long. CDR3 sequence: CASSLREGPPYEQYF. Here the CDR3 DNA reads TGCGCCAGCAGCTTGAGGGAGGGTCCTCCCTACGAGCAGTACTTC.

The CDR3 nucleotides read TGTGCCAGCAGCCCGGGACAACTGACCTACGAGCAGTACGTC. It is translated as CASSPGQLTYEQYV. The chain combines TRBV5-6 with TRBJ2-7; TRBD1 is a possible D gene (6 bases). The germline V and J ends were trimmed by 4 bases and 2 bases, with 13 bases remaining between them. This CDR3 has 14 amino acids. The V gene's germline CDR1 is SGHDT and CDR2 YYEEEE.

This clonotype was seen just once. This rearrangement joins TRBV20-1 to TRBJ1-4, with 9 bases fitting TRBD1. Trimming took 0 bases from V and 8 from J; bases not matched to a gene: 7. Germline CDR1 and CDR2: DFQATT and SNEGSKA (reference sequence). CDR3 length: 15 amino acids. The CDR3 loop reads CSARDPQGAGEKLFF. The CDR3 coding sequence is TGCAGTGCTAGAGATCCACAGGGGGCCGGGGAAAAACTGTTTTTT.

The chain recombines TRBV30 with TRBJ2-7; no definite D call. The CDR3 consists of 13 residues. The V end lost 0 bases, the J end lost 4 bases, and 10 bases lay between the germline ends. Germline assignment: CDR1 GTSNPN and CDR2 SVGIG (reference sequence). CDR3 nucleotides: TGTGCCTGGAGTGTGGCCGCATCGTACGAGCAGTACTTC. This translates into CAWSVAASYEQYF. The entire variable domain, with the rest obtained from reference TRBV30 and TRBJ2-7, is as follows: SQTIHQWPATLVQPVGSPLSLECTVEGTSNPNLYWYRQAAGRGLQLLFYSVGIGQISSEVPQNLSASRPQDRQFILSSKKLLLSDSGFYLCAWSVAASYEQYFGPGTRLTVT.

In this sample, this clonotype turned up many times. V and J are TRBV4-2 and TRBJ1-2; no definite D call. The CDR3 spans 14 residues. In germline, CDR1 is LGHNA, CDR2 YNFKEQ. Between the trimmed V and J ends, which lost 2 bases and 2 bases, there was a span of 9 bases. CDR3 bases: TGTGCCAGCAGCCAAAGGCTCGGGAACTATGGCTACACCTTC. Its translation: CASSQRLGNYGYTF.

The rearrangement links TRBV7-2 to TRBJ2-3, with D unresolved. The V end was cut by 3 bases, the J end by 2 bases, with 9 bases between. There are 14 residues in the CDR3. CDR1 and CDR2 (germline): SGHTA, FQGNSA. The CDR3 here is CASSFRPVTDTQYF. The CDR3 nucleotides are TGTGCCAGCAGCTTTAGGCCAGTCACAGATACGCAGTATTTT.

On this clonotype itself: Because the CDR3's place on the DNA is in doubt, the DNA is left out and the CDR3 is given as listed by TCRdb. CDR3 loop: CATTRVAGGSLYV. This sequence joins TRBV6-1 and TRBJ2-7; TRBD2 was called by the table and not checked on the DNA. The germline V gene has CDR1 MNHNS and CDR2 SASEGT. The CDR3 length equals 13 residues, ends included.

This clonotype is a singleton in its sample. J is TRBJ2-1 and V is TRBV7-2, with D maybe TRBD2 (5 bases). The CDR3 is 12 amino acids. Trimming stripped 5 bases from V and 15 bases from J, with 17 bases between. Looked up from germline, CDR1 is SGHTA and CDR2 is FQGNSA. In DNA, the CDR3 is TGTGCCAGCAGCCCTCGGACTGCCTCGCGGTTCTTC. Encoded protein: CASSPRTASRFF.

The rearrangement links TRBV29-1 to TRBJ2-1; 8 nucleotides align to TRBD2. The CDR3 extends over 13 amino acids. With V trimmed by 3 bases and J by 4 bases, 2 bases remained unmatched. CDR1 and CDR2 (germline): SQVTM, ANQGSEA. CDR3 in DNA: TGCAGCGTTGACCGGGGGGGTTACAATGAGCAGTTCTTC. It translates to CSVDRGGYNEQFF.

The table lists this clonotype with a few counts. This rearrangement joins TRBV7-2 to TRBJ2-3, with D possibly TRBD1 on 6 matching bases. The CDR3 extends over 14 amino acids. The germline V gene has CDR1 SGHTA and CDR2 FQGNSA. The germline V and J ends were trimmed by 2 bases and 2 bases, with 8 bases remaining between them. The CDR3 loop reads CASSLWDNTDTQYF. As DNA, the CDR3 is TGTGCCAGCAGCTTATGGGACAACACAGATACGCAGTATTTT.

The gene calls are TRBV5-1 and TRBJ2-7; D assignment may be TRBD1 or TRBD2 (5 bases each). V shed 0 bases and J shed 1 base, with 14 bases lying between them. Germline-derived CDR1 and CDR2 are SGHRS and YFSETQ. The CDR3 runs to 16 residues. The CDR3 here is CASSLGDGTLSYEQYV. The DNA of the CDR3 is TGCGCCAGCAGCTTGGGGGACGGAACCCTTTCCTACGAGCAGTACGTC.

V usage is TRBV4-3 and J usage is TRBJ2-1; D remains unclear. V was pared by 0 bases and J by 10 bases, with 10 bases between. Germline loops: CDR1 LGHNA, CDR2 YSLEER. The CDR3 has 13 amino acids. The CDR3 DNA is TGCGCCAGCAGCCAAGATCCAATGGAAGAGCAGTTCTTC. It is translated as CASSQDPMEEQFF.

There are a few counts of this clonotype. The chain has TRBV7-9 and TRBJ2-2, with D tentatively TRBD1 or TRBD2 (5 bases each). This CDR3 is 16 amino acids long. V was pared by 6 bases and J by 1 base, with 15 bases between. Germline V CDR1 and CDR2: SEHNR, FQNEAQ (reference sequence). CDR3 sequence reads: CASRPAGAWNTGELFF. The CDR3 DNA sequence: TGTGCCAGCAGGCCTGCCGGGGCTTGGAACACCGGGGAGCTGTTTTTT.

The chain uses TRBV12-3 or TRBV12-4 and TRBJ1-1, with 9 bases aligning to TRBD1. This CDR3 spans 14 amino acids. J was trimmed by 6 bases and V by 6 bases; bases with no gene match: 8. This CDR3 reads CASRRDRVTSEAFF. In DNA form, the CDR3 reads TGTGCCAGCAGGCGGGACAGGGTTACCTCTGAAGCTTTCTTT.

Comment on this clonotype: The junction differs from germline at one of its ends, possibly a read error. This sequence joins TRBV2 and TRBJ2-5; perhaps D is TRBD1 or TRBD2 (5 bases each). The CDR3 contains 13 residues. Germline-derived CDR1 and CDR2 are SNHLY and FYNNEI. The DNA for the CDR3 is TGTGCCAGCAGCACCGGGACCAAAGAGACCCATTACTTC. This codes for CASSTGTKETHYF.

This clonotype was observed a few times. The chain couples TRBV7-2 to TRBJ2-2, with TRBD2 as a possible D gene (6 bases). Germline V lookup: CDR1 SGHTA, CDR2 FQGNSA. There are 15 residues in the CDR3. V lost 1 base to trimming and J lost 9 bases, with 15 bases between them. CDR3 coding DNA: TGTGCCAGCAGCTTAGGGAGGGCGCGACGGTGGGAGCTGTTTTTT. Translation gives CASSLGRARRWELFF. Complete variable domain (other parts from reference TRBV7-2 and TRBJ2-2): GAGVSQSPSNKVTEKGKDVELRCDPISGHTALYWYRQSLGQGLEFLIYFQGNSAPDKSGLPSDRFSAERTGGSVSTLTIQRTQQEDSAVYLCASSLGRARRWELFFGEGSRLTVL.

This clonotype has a handful of counts. The chain carries TRBV19 and TRBJ1-1, with 11 bases matching TRBD1. This CDR3 comprises 14 residues. CDR1 and CDR2 (germline): LNHDA, SQIVND (reference sequence). V was clipped by 7 bases and J by 11 bases; unmatched bases: 12. CDR3 in amino acids: CASKRTGGVTGAFF. The CDR3 DNA sequence: TGTGCCAGTAAGAGGACAGGGGGCGTTACGGGGGCTTTCTTT.

There are a few counts of this clonotype. This chain uses TRBV12-3 or TRBV12-4 with TRBJ2-5; 7 bases are shared with TRBD1. The CDR3 extends over 14 amino acids. The trim removed 3 bases at V and 1 base at J, leaving 2 bases unmatched. In nucleotides, the CDR3 is TGTGCCAGCAGTTTTACAGGGGTCCAAGAGACCCAGTACTTC. Encoded protein: CASSFTGVQETQYF.